The entry below describes one TCR beta chain. What antigen it recognizes has not been identified. Base qualities are missing; no much larger clone stands one base away. The sample originates from a study of cytomegalovirus exposure and HLA in healthy donors (dated by TCRdb to about 2017). With respect to the entire study: A later analysis indicated that the 100 to 150 validation repertoires were generated on the platform also employed for the 720 or so repertoires of the first cohort. The study combined high-throughput TCR immunosequencing, statistical association of individual TCRs with disease status, and machine learning to predict cytomegalovirus infection status. Besides the first cohort of hundreds of subjects, a separate validation cohort made up of over 100 different subjects was used. The study aimed to test whether cataloging public T cell receptors could reveal signatures of past pathogen exposure. Broader findings and caveats from the paper: While some public TCRs were present in many individuals, most TCR sequences turned up only very rarely across donors. The study gave a list of about 160 TCR beta chains associated with cytomegalovirus. In vitro tests confirmed that three of the cytomegalovirus-associated TCR beta chains recognize cytomegalovirus antigens. According to the authors, the approach could potentially be generalized to other disease states and immunological phenotypes. A later analysis found that TCRs clustered in the first cohort also tended to co-occur in the 130 or so validation repertoires, with 94% of cluster scores above 0. A later analysis lacked HLA typing for the validation cohort, so it scored co-occurrence in that cohort across all 110 or so repertoires. In both the original and validation cohorts, the classifier was reported to diagnose cytomegalovirus status with high specificity and sensitivity.

The donors belonged to the validation cohort of over a hundred subjects, which was separate from the roughly 670-subject first cohort. V lost 2 bases and J lost 4 bases; the stretch between them is 23 bases long. CDR1 and CDR2 were assigned from the germline V gene as LGHNA and YSLEER. The CDR3 runs 18 residues from the cysteine to the phenylalanine. The kept DNA is CDR3 alone, 54 bases in frame from the first base. Libraries were prepared through the immunoSEQ multiplex PCR assay. Regarding the original processing steps: A statistical classification framework was developed to diagnose cytomegalovirus status using the catalog of TCR beta chain sequences. In TCRdb, the immuneACCESS table is reduced to in-frame sequences with V and J assigned. These tables do not hold every clone; where another copy was compared, an unresolved V gene accounts for under half, and the others remain unexplained. That table is the source of V, J and clone size, and D and trimming were worked out from the DNA. The sample yields about 82,000 clones; about 92% were counted once. Together, the top ten hold roughly 0.74% of the sample.

The sequence was obtained from a man between 18 and 35 years old in good health and CMV-seronegative. Recombination joined TRBV4-3 with TRBJ1-2; D gene: possibly TRBD1, on 6 matching bases. The sequenced sample consisted of PBMCs. The CDR3 protein: CASSQNILTGFDLYGYTF. DNA sequence: TGCGCCAGCAGCCAAAATATACTAACAGGGTTCGATCTCTATGGCTACACCTTC.